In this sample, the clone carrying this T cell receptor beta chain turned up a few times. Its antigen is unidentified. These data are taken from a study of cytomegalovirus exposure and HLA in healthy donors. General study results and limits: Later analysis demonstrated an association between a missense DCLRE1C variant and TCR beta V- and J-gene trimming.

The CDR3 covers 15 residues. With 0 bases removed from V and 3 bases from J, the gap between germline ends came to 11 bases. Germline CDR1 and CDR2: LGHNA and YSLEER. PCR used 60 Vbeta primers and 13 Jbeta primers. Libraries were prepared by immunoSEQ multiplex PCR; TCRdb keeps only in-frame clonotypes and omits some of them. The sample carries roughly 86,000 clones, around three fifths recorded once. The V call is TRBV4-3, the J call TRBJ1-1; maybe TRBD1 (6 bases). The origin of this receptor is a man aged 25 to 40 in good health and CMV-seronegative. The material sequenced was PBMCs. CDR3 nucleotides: TGCGCCAGCAGCCAAGACCCTGGACAGTACACTGAAGCTTTCTTT. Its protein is CASSQDPGQYTEAFF.